The T cell receptor (beta chain) described here comes from a study of T-cell reconstitution after alpha-beta-depleted transplantation in children. Looked up from germline, CDR1 is ENHRY and CDR2 is SYGVKD. This CDR3 has 12 amino acids. V was shortened by 0 bases and J by 6 bases, with 6 bases between the two germline ends. Preparation of the TCRbeta library involved a method that used unique molecular identifiers. One entry per CDR3 protein results from TCRdb running MiXCR on the PCR reads. This table has 500,000 to 750,000 distinct CDR3 sequences, 25% to 30% appearing once. The sequenced sample was PBMCs, obtained before TCRalphabeta/CD19-depleted stem cell transplant. The chain combines TRBV10-3 with TRBJ2-7; maybe TRBD2 (5 bases). The sequence came from a boy in the first two years of life with Wiskott-Aldrich syndrome, due to receive a stem cell transplant. The CDR3 reads CAISESGSEQYF. The DNA of the CDR3 is TGTGCCATCAGTGAGTCTGGGAGCGAGCAGTACTTC.